The rows below give T cell receptor beta chains drawn from one sample of a study of blood T cell repertoires in COVID-19. TCRdb keeps only in-frame clones here, not all; method: immunoSEQ multiplex PCR. Among about 35,000 clones listed, 83% were seen once. Sequencing used peripheral blood. The receptors originated from a man aged 50 to 59 with acute or convalescent COVID-19. Both conserved end residues are part of each CDR3. The D gene is left open where the match is weak. For some rows the clone size is stated as once, few or many, or as a class when expanded; others skip it.

clone size: .
V gene: TRBV2
J gene: TRBJ2-7
D gene: .
CDR3 DNA: TGTGCCAGCAGCGTATCGGGAGAGTGGGGGTACTTC
CDR3 protein: CASSVSGEWGYF

clone size: .
V gene: TRBV7-8
J gene: TRBJ2-7
D gene: .
CDR3 DNA: TGTGCCAGCAGCTTAGCCCAGGGCTTAAGCTACGAGCAGTACTTC
CDR3 protein: CASSLAQGLSYEQYF

clone size: .
V gene: TRBV11-2
J gene: TRBJ1-2
D gene: .
CDR3 DNA: TGTGCCAGCAGCTTCGGACAGTTCTATGGCTACACCTTC
CDR3 protein: CASSFGQFYGYTF

clone size: once
V gene: TRBV3-1/TRBV3-2
J gene: TRBJ1-5
D gene: .
CDR3 DNA: TGTGCCAGCAGCCAAGACCCCAGTAGCAATCAGCCCCAGCATTTT
CDR3 protein: CASSQDPSSNQPQHF

clone size: .
V gene: TRBV7-3
J gene: TRBJ2-5
D gene: .
CDR3 DNA: TGTGCCAGCAGCTCCCAGGGGGGACAAGAGACCCAGTACTTC
CDR3 protein: CASSSQGGQETQYF

clone size: .
V gene: TRBV29-1
J gene: TRBJ2-3
D gene: TRBD1
CDR3 DNA: TGCAGCGTTAACCCCCGGGACAGGGGGCAAGATACGCAGTATTTT
CDR3 protein: CSVNPRDRGQDTQYF

clone size: .
V gene: TRBV5-1
J gene: TRBJ2-2
D gene: TRBD1
CDR3 DNA: TGCGCCAGTACATTGGGACAGACAACCGGGGAGCTGTTTTTT
CDR3 protein: CASTLGQTTGELFF

clone size: .
V gene: TRBV7-6
J gene: TRBJ1-2
D gene: .
CDR3 DNA: TGTGCCAGCAGCCCACCACCAAGAGGCGGCTACACCTTC
CDR3 protein: CASSPPPRGGYTF

clone size: medium-sized
V gene: TRBV10-1
J gene: TRBJ1-2
D gene: .
CDR3 DNA: TGCGCCAGCAGTGAGTTCGGGGAACCGGCTAACTATGGCTACACCTTC
CDR3 protein: CASSEFGEPANYGYTF

clone size: .
V gene: TRBV6-6
J gene: TRBJ2-1
D gene: TRBD1
CDR3 DNA: TGTGCCAGCAGTCCCGGGACAGAAAACAATGAGCAGTTCTTC
CDR3 protein: CASSPGTENNEQFF

clone size: .
V gene: TRBV3-1/TRBV3-2
J gene: TRBJ2-3
D gene: .
CDR3 DNA: TGTGCCAGCAGCCAAGTCCCAAGCACAGATACGCAGTATTTT
CDR3 protein: CASSQVPSTDTQYF

clone size: .
V gene: TRBV20-1
J gene: TRBJ2-2
D gene: .
CDR3 DNA: TGCAGTGTCCCCACTGCCGGGGAGCTGTTTTTT
CDR3 protein: CSVPTAGELFF

clone size: .
V gene: TRBV27
J gene: TRBJ1-1
D gene: .
CDR3 DNA: TGTGCCAGCAGTCCAACACCCACAGGAGTGAACACTGAAGCTTTCTTT
CDR3 protein: CASSPTPTGVNTEAFF

clone size: once
V gene: TRBV10-3
J gene: TRBJ2-1
D gene: TRBD2
CDR3 DNA: TGTGCCATCAGTGAGACTAGCGGGGGCTACAATGAGCAGTTCTTC
CDR3 protein: CAISETSGGYNEQFF

clone size: .
V gene: TRBV6-1
J gene: TRBJ2-1
D gene: .
CDR3 DNA: TGTGCCAGCAGTGAAGCGTTGTCTAGCGCCGAATCCTTCAATGAGCAGTTCTTC
CDR3 protein: CASSEALSSAESFNEQFF

clone size: .
V gene: TRBV4-2
J gene: TRBJ2-1
D gene: .
CDR3 DNA: TGTGCCAGCAGCCAAGACTGGCAGGAATACAATGAGCAGTTCTTC
CDR3 protein: CASSQDWQEYNEQFF

clone size: .
V gene: TRBV4-1
J gene: TRBJ1-2
D gene: .
CDR3 DNA: TGCGCCAGCCGGGAGGGGGGGAGCTATGGCTACACCTTC
CDR3 protein: CASREGGSYGYTF

clone size: once
V gene: TRBV28
J gene: TRBJ2-1
D gene: .
CDR3 DNA: TGTGCCAGCAGTTTTACAAACAGGGAATTCTACAATGAGCAGTTCTTC
CDR3 protein: CASSFTNREFYNEQFF

clone size: .
V gene: TRBV5-6
J gene: TRBJ2-7
D gene: .
CDR3 DNA: TGTGCCAGCAGCTTTGACTTATCCAGGGAAAGCTCCTACGAGCAGTACTTC
CDR3 protein: CASSFDLSRESSYEQYF